These T cell receptor beta chains were read from a single sample in a study of OX40 agonist ivuxolimab in advanced cancers. Clones were read by immunoSEQ multiplex PCR, and TCRdb kept only the in-frame ones, dropping some. In the table there are 20,000 to 30,000 clones, 83% of which are singletons. The specimen was CD4+ or CD8+ T cells sorted from blood, collected in a trial of the OX40 agonist ivuxolimab. The source of these receptors is an adult with an advanced solid tumor such as melanoma, head and neck, liver or kidney cancer. Each CDR3 is given with its conserved first and last residue. The order of the fields is clone size, D gene, V gene, J gene, CDR3 protein, CDR3 DNA. The D gene is left open where the match is weak. The listing skips clone size in some rows; elsewhere it reads once, few, many or a size class.

>medium-sized|TRBD1|TRBV19|TRBJ1-4
CASSVRQGRNEKLFF
TGTGCCAGTAGTGTTCGACAGGGGCGAAATGAAAAACTGTTTTTT
>-|TRBD1|TRBV7-9|TRBJ2-1
CASSYRGNEQFF
TGTGCCAGCAGCTACAGGGGTAATGAGCAGTTCTTC
>-|-|TRBV25-1|TRBJ1-2
CASSELEGYTF
TGTGCCAGCAGTGAATTGGAAGGCTACACCTTC
>few|TRBD1|TRBV7-9|TRBJ1-5
CASTWDRGQPQHF
TGTGCCAGCACCTGGGACAGGGGACAGCCCCAGCATTTT
>-|TRBD1|TRBV18|TRBJ2-7
CASSAPGQGLYEQYF
TGTGCCAGCTCAGCGCCGGGACAGGGCCTCTACGAGCAGTACTTC
>-|-|TRBV7-2|TRBJ2-1
CASSLRWGRNNEQFF
TGTGCCAGCAGCTTAAGGTGGGGGCGGAACAATGAGCAGTTCTTC
>-|-|TRBV27|TRBJ2-7
CASSLSLRSEQYF
TGTGCCAGCAGTTTAAGTCTCAGGTCGGAGCAGTACTTC
>-|-|TRBV9|TRBJ1-6
CASSPGGGSPLHF
TGTGCCAGCAGCCCGGGGGGGGGTTCACCCCTCCACTTT
>-|-|TRBV9|TRBJ2-7
CASSATGGAGNEQYF
TGTGCCAGCAGCGCGACGGGGGGCGCCGGGAACGAGCAGTACTTC
>-|TRBD1|TRBV19|TRBJ1-1
CASRGGWNTEAFF
TGTGCCTCCAGGGGGGGATGGAACACTGAAGCTTTCTTT
>-|TRBD1|TRBV9|TRBJ1-2
CASSVSGGDYGYTF
TGTGCCAGCAGCGTCTCAGGGGGGGACTATGGCTACACCTTC
>-|-|TRBV11-2|TRBJ1-3
CASSLVSGGNTIYF
TGTGCCAGCAGCTTAGTAAGTGGTGGAAACACCATATATTTT
>-|-|TRBV11-2|TRBJ2-1
CASSSPRLVEQFF
TGTGCCAGCAGCAGCCCGAGACTAGTTGAGCAGTTCTTC
>-|-|TRBV7-9|TRBJ1-5
CASSLEGSQPQHF
TGTGCCAGCAGCTTAGAGGGTTCGCAGCCCCAGCATTTT
>-|-|TRBV7-2|TRBJ2-3
CASSFTRGTDTQYF
TGTGCCAGCAGCTTTACGAGGGGCACAGATACGCAGTATTTT
>-|TRBD2|TRBV13|TRBJ2-3
CASSPSGVPDTQYF
TGTGCCAGCAGCCCAAGCGGGGTCCCAGATACGCAGTATTTT
>-|-|TRBV19|TRBJ1-1
CASKAGGTEAFF
TGTGCCAGTAAAGCGGGCGGCACTGAAGCTTTCTTT
>-|-|TRBV6-5|TRBJ2-5
CASSYSGTAQETQYF
TGTGCCAGCAGTTACTCGGGGACGGCGCAAGAGACCCAGTACTTC
>-|-|TRBV25-1|TRBJ2-4
CASSGESIQYF
TGTGCCAGCAGTGGAGAGAGTATTCAGTACTTC
>-|-|TRBV6-6|TRBJ1-5
CASSYLPRSQPQHF
TGTGCCAGCAGTTACCTCCCCAGGAGTCAGCCCCAGCATTTT
>-|TRBD1|TRBV7-6|TRBJ2-5
CASSLGDRGEGTQYF
TGTGCCAGCAGCTTAGGGGACAGGGGGGAAGGGACCCAGTACTTC
>-|-|TRBV4-3|TRBJ2-3
CASSHLGYDTGITDTQYF
TGCGCCAGCAGCCATCTAGGGTACGACACGGGTATCACAGATACGCAGTATTTT
>few|TRBD2|TRBV27|TRBJ2-5
CASSPLSGGATSKETQYF
TGTGCCAGCAGTCCCCTCAGCGGGGGGGCCACCTCGAAAGAGACCCAGTACTTC
>-|-|TRBV13|TRBJ2-1
CASSPGTAIPYNEQFF
TGTGCCAGCAGCCCCGGGACCGCTATTCCCTACAATGAGCAGTTCTTC
>medium-sized|TRBD1|TRBV5-1|TRBJ1-1
CASSQTGIEAFF
TGCGCCAGCAGCCAGACAGGGATTGAAGCTTTCTTT
>-|-|TRBV27|TRBJ2-7
CASSFPGVEQYF
TGTGCCAGCAGTTTTCCGGGCGTCGAGCAGTACTTC
>few|TRBD1|TRBV7-2|TRBJ1-6
CASSRDRVRANSPLHF
TGTGCCAGCAGCAGGGACAGGGTTCGCGCTAATTCACCCCTCCACTTT
>-|-|TRBV4-1|TRBJ2-1
CASSQDPGNTNEQFF
TGCGCCAGCAGCCAAGATCCGGGCAACACCAATGAGCAGTTCTTC
>once|-|TRBV25-1|TRBJ2-1
CASSELGNEQFF
TGTGCCAGCAGTGAATTGGGCAATGAGCAGTTCTTC
>once|-|TRBV14|TRBJ1-2
CASSQDAGVGYTF
TGTGCCAGCAGCCAAGATGCAGGGGTTGGCTACACCTTC
>-|-|TRBV6-5|TRBJ2-7
CASSPTSSYEQYF
TGTGCCAGCAGCCCGACATCTTCCTACGAGCAGTACTTC
>once|-|TRBV5-4|TRBJ1-6
CASSLTRNSYNSPLHF
TGTGCCAGCAGCTTGACCCGGAACTCCTATAATTCACCCCTCCACTTT
>-|-|TRBV7-8|TRBJ1-5
CASSTGIDSNQPQHF
TGTGCCAGCAGCACAGGGATTGATAGCAATCAGCCCCAGCATTTT
>-|TRBD1|TRBV13|TRBJ1-6
CASSPGGPFGNSPLHF
TGTGCCAGCAGCCCAGGGGGACCCTTTGGTAATTCACCCCTCCACTTT
>-|-|TRBV10-2|TRBJ2-5
CASSDGSGAGGETQYF
TGCGCCAGCAGTGATGGATCCGGGGCCGGTGGAGAGACCCAGTACTTC
>-|-|TRBV7-8|TRBJ1-2
CASSLGVGERVYGYTF
TGTGCCAGCAGCTTAGGGGTCGGGGAGAGGGTCTATGGCTACACCTTC
>-|-|TRBV4-1|TRBJ2-6
CASTRQVVSGANVLTF
TGCGCCAGCACCAGACAGGTAGTCTCTGGGGCCAACGTCCTGACTTTC
>-|-|TRBV12-5|TRBJ2-7
CASGPADGTYEQYF
TGTGCTAGTGGACCCGCGGACGGGACTTACGAGCAGTACTTC
>-|TRBD1|TRBV19|TRBJ2-5
CASSVDRGQTQYF
TGTGCCAGTAGTGTTGACAGGGGTCAGACCCAGTACTTC
>-|TRBD1|TRBV11-2|TRBJ1-6
CASSLENRGLTPLHF
TGTGCCAGCAGCTTAGAAAACAGGGGGTTGACACCCCTCCACTTT
>medium-sized|TRBD1|TRBV6-6|TRBJ2-7
CASSYSSPTGEQYF
TGTGCCAGCAGTTACTCGAGCCCGACAGGGGAGCAGTACTTC
>-|TRBD1|TRBV10-3|TRBJ2-7
CAISDGTGYEQYF
TGTGCCATCAGTGACGGGACAGGATACGAGCAGTACTTC
>-|TRBD1|TRBV23-1|TRBJ1-1
CARRKGQGSVEAFF
TGCGCCAGAAGAAAAGGACAGGGGTCTGTTGAAGCTTTCTTT
>-|-|TRBV10-3|TRBJ1-1
CAISESLTEAFF
TGTGCCATCAGTGAGTCGTTAACTGAAGCTTTCTTT